Shown below are 6 T cell receptor beta chains from a single sample sequenced in a study of PD-L1 blockade in urothelial cancer. Specified time point: pretreatment peripheral blood. Profiling relied on immunoSEQ multiplex PCR, and the TCRdb table lists in-frame clones only, not all of them. This table has about 50,000 clones, 86% appearing once. This specimen was PBMCs, taken around atezolizumab (anti-PD-L1) treatment. Receptors were obtained from a man in his 60s with urothelial cancer.

The chain joins TRBV18 to TRBJ1-2, with TRBD1 matching 8 bases. Trimming at V came to 5 bases and at J to 4 bases, leaving 6 bases not matched to a gene. CDR1 and CDR2 from the germline V gene are KGHSH and LQKENI. This CDR3 comprises 14 residues. The CDR3 loop is CASSTGQGGYGYTF. Written as DNA, the CDR3 is TGTGCCAGCTCAACCGGACAGGGAGGCTATGGCTACACCTTC.

This chain links TRBV5-1 with TRBJ1-4; 9 bases match TRBD1. This CDR3 region has 14 residues. V trimming: 5 bases; J trimming: 7 bases; junction bases outside the gene matches: 6. Germline lookup yields CDR1 SGHRS and CDR2 YFSETQ. CDR3: CASSPRDRAEKLFF. Here the CDR3 DNA reads TGCGCCAGCAGTCCACGGGACAGGGCTGAAAAACTGTTTTTT.

The rearrangement joins TRBV2 to TRBJ1-2; 7 bases fit TRBD1. J was trimmed by 8 bases and V by 7 bases; bases with no gene match: 7. The CDR3 spans 12 residues. The V gene's germline CDR1 is SNHLY and CDR2 FYNNEI. The CDR3 protein is CASNRQGRGYTF. CDR3 bases: TGTGCCAGCAATAGACAGGGTCGCGGCTACACCTTC.

V usage is TRBV19 and J usage is TRBJ2-4, with 11 bases matching TRBD2. The junction had 12 bases not matched to a gene; V was cut back by 3 bases and J by 8 bases. The CDR3 consists of 17 residues. Germline CDR1 LNHDA, CDR2 SQIVND (reference sequence). The CDR3 spells CASSIKGTSGFVDIQYF. Written as DNA, the CDR3 is TGTGCCAGTAGTATTAAAGGGACTAGCGGTTTCGTTGACATTCAGTACTTC.

The rearrangement joins TRBV30 to TRBJ1-1; D possibly corresponds to TRBD1 (5 bases). The CDR3 contains 13 residues. V was cut by 7 bases and J by 0 bases, with 12 bases left in between. Germline V gives CDR1 GTSNPN, CDR2 SVGIG (reference sequence). The DNA of the CDR3 is TGTGCCTCCAAGACAGTTGTGAACACTGAAGCTTTCTTT. Translation: CASKTVVNTEAFF.

DNA for the CDR3: TGCGCCAGCAGCCAAGGGGGGGGGACCCTCCTGTTCGAGCAGTACTTC. As protein: CASSQGGGTLLFEQYF. This chain links TRBV4-3 with TRBJ2-7, with TRBD2 matching over 7 bases. CDR1 is LGHNA and CDR2 is YSLEER in the germline V gene. J lost 6 bases, V lost 1 base, and 12 bases had no gene match. This CDR3 contains 16 residues.